A single sample gave rise to the 5 T cell receptor beta chains below, sequenced in a study of CD8 T cells in ankylosing spondylitis. Study-wide findings and caveats: In ankylosing spondylitis blood, a motif of roughly 8 highly homologous TCR beta variants appeared characteristic.

These receptors lack a known antigen. TCRdb reprocessed the 5' RACE reads with MiXCR, giving one entry per CDR3 protein. The data show 750,000 to 850,000 distinct CDR3 sequences, roughly 10% seen once. The source material was blood, either unsorted or a sorted T cell fraction (not recorded which). The source is a male donor with ankylosing spondylitis.

This sequence joins TRBV4-2 and TRBJ2-1, with 10 nucleotides matching TRBD1. Looked up from germline, CDR1 is LGHNA and CDR2 is YNFKEQ. This CDR3 is 14 amino acids long. With 3 bases clipped from V and 6 bases from J, the junction kept 2 bases outside the gene matches. The CDR3 protein is CASSQWDRGNEQFF. The DNA for the CDR3 is TGTGCCAGCAGCCAGTGGGACAGGGGCAATGAGCAGTTCTTC.

This clonotype was picked up many times. J is TRBJ2-7 and V is TRBV20-1, with D tentatively TRBD2 (5 bases). The CDR3 is made up of 14 amino acids. CDR1 is DFQATT, CDR2 SNEGSKA, per germline (reference sequence). The DNA of the CDR3 is TGCAGAGTTGCCCCCGCGGGTAGCTCCTACGAGCAGTACTTC. Translation: CRVAPAGSSYEQYF.

The sample holds one count of this clonotype. This chain links TRBV20-1 with TRBJ2-7; D is perhaps TRBD2 (6 bases). The CDR3 consists of 12 residues. CDR1 is DFQATT and CDR2 is SNEGSKA in the germline V gene (reference sequence). V gave up 6 bases and J gave up 6 bases, with 15 bases separating them. CDR3 residues: CSARRDFFEQYF. In nucleotides, the CDR3 is TGCAGTGCCCGCCGGGACTTCTTCGAGCAGTACTTC.

Notes on this clonotype: A read error may be the cause here, since a much bigger clone is one base away. The chain has TRBV5-1 and TRBJ2-1; 9 bases fit TRBD1. Germline V gene lookup returns CDR1 SGHRS and CDR2 YFSETQ. With V trimmed by 7 bases and J by 5 bases, 13 bases remained unmatched. The CDR3 length is 16 residues. CDR3: CASGPVRGDRDNEQFF. DNA for the CDR3: TGCGCCAGCGGTCCGGTCCGCGGGGACAGGGACAATGAGCAGTTCTTC.

V is TRBV10-3 and J is TRBJ1-4, with 10 positions matching TRBD1. The junction had 7 bases not matched to a gene; V was cut back by 8 bases and J by 7 bases. The CDR3 contains 14 residues. Per the germline V gene, CDR1 is ENHRY and CDR2 is SYGVKD. CDR3 amino acids: CAIGSGTGVEKLFF. The DNA of the CDR3 is TGTGCCATCGGCTCCGGGACAGGGGTTGAAAAACTGTTTTTT.